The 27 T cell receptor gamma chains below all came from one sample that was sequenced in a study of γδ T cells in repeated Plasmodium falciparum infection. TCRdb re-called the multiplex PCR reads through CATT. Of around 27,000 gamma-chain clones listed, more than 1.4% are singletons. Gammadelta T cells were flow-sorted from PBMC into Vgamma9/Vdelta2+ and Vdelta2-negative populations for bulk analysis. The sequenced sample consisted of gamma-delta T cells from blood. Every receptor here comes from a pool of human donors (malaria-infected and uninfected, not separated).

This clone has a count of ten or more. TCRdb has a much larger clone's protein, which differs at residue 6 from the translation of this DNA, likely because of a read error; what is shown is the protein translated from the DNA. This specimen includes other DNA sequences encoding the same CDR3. The CDR3, as DNA: TGTGCCTTGTGGGAGGCGTTAGAGTTGGGCAAAAAAATCAAGGTATTT. Translated: CALWEALELGKKIKVF. V and J are TRGV9 and TRGJP. With V trimmed by 2 bases and J by 6 bases, 4 bases remained unmatched. Germline values: CDR1 GITISATS, CDR2 ISYDGTV (reference sequence). This CDR3 is built from 16 residues.

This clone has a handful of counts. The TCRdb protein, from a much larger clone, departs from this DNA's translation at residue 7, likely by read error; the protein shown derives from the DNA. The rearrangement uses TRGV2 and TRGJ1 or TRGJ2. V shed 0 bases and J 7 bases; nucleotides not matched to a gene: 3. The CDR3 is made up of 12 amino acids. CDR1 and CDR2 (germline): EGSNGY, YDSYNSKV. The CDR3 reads CATWDGIYKKLF. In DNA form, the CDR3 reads TGTGCCACCTGGGACGGGATCTATAAGAAACTCTTT.

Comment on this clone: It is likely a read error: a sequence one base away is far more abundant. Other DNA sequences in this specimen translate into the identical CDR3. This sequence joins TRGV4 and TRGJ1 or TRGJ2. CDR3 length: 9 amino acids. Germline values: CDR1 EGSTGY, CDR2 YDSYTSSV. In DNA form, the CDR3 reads TGTGCTACCTGGGATGTGAAACTCTTT. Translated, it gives CATWDVKLF.

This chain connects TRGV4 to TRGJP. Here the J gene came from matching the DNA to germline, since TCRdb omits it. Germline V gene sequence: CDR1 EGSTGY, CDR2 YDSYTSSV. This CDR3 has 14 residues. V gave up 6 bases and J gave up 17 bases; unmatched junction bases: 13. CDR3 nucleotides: TGTGCCACCTGGATAAGAGTTGGGCAAAAAATCAAGGTATTT. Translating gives CATWIRVGQKIKVF.

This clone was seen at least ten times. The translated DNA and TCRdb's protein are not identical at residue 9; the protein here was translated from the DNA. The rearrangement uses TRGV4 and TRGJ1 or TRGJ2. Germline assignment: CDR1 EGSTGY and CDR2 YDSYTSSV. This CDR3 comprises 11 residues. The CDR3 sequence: CATWDGTKRLF. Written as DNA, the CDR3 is TGTGCCACCTGGGATGGGACTAAGAGACTCTTT.

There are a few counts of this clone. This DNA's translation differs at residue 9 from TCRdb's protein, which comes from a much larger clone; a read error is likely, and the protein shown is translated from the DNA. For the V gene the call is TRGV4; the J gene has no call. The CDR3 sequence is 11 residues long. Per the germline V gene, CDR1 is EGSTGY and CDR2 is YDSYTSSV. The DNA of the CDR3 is TGTGCCACCTGGGATGAGGTCAAGAGACTCTTT. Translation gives CATWDEVKRLF.

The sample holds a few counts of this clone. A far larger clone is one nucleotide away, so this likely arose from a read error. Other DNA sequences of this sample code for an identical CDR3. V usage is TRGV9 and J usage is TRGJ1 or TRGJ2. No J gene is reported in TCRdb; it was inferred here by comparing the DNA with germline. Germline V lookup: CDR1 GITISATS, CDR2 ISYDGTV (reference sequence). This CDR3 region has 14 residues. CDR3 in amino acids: CALWETQDYYKKLF. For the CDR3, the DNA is TGCGCCTTGTGGGAGACCCAGGATTATTATAAGAAACTCTTT.

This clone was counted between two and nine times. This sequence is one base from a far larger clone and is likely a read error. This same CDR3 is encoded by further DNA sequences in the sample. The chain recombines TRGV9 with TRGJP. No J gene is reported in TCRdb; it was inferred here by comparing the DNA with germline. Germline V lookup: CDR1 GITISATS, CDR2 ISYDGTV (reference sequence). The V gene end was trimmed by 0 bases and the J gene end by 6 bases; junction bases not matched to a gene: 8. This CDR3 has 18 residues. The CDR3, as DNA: TGTGCCTTGTGGGAGGTGCATAAGGGAGAGTTGGGCAAAAAAATCAAGGTATTT. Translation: CALWEVHKGELGKKIKVF.

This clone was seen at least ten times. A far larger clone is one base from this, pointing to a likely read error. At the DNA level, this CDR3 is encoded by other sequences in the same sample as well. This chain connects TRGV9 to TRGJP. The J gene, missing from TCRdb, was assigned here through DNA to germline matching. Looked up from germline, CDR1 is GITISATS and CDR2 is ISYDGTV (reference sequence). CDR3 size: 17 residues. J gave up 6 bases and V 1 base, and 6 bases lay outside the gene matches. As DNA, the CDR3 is TGTGCCTTGTGGGAGGTTAGCCTAGAGTTGGGCAAAAAAATCAAGGTATTT. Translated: CALWEVSLELGKKIKVF.

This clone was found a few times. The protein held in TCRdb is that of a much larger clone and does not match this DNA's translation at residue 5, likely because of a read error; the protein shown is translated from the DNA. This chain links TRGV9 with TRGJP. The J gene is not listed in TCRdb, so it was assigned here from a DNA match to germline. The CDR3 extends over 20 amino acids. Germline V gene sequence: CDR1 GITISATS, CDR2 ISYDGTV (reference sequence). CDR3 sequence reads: CALWGVQGFGLELGKKIKVF. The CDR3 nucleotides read TGTGCCTTGTGGGGGGTGCAGGGGTTTGGTCTAGAGTTGGGCAAAAAAATCAAGGTATTT.

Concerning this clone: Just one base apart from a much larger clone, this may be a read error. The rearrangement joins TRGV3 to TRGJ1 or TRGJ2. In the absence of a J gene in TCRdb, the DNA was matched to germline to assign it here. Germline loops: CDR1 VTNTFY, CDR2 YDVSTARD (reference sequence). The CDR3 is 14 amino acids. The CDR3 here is CATWDRRLEYRKLF. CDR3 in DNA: TGTGCCACCTGGGACAGGCGGTTGGAGTATAGGAAACTCTTT.

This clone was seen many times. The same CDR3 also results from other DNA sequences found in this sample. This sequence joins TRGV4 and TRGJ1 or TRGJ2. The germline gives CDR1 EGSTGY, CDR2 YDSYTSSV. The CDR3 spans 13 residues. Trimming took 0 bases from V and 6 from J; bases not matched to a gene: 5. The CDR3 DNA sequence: TGTGCCACCTGGGATGGGCCCTCTTATAAGAAACTCTTT. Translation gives CATWDGPSYKKLF.

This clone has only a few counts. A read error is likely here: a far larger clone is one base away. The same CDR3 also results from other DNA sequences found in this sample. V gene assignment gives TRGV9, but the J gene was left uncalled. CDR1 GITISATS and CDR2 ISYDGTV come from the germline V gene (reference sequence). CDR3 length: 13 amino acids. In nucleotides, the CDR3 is TGTGCCTTGTGGGATTACATTTATTATAAGAAGCTCTTT. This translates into CALWDYIYYKKLF.

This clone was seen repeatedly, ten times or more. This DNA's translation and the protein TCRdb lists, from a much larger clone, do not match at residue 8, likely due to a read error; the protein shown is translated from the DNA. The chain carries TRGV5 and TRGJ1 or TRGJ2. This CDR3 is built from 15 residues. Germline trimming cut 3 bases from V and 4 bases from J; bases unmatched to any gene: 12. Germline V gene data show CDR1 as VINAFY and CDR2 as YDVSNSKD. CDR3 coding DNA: TGTGCCACCTGGGACTTCGAGGCTGGATATTATAAGAAACTCTTT. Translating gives CATWDFEAGYYKKLF.

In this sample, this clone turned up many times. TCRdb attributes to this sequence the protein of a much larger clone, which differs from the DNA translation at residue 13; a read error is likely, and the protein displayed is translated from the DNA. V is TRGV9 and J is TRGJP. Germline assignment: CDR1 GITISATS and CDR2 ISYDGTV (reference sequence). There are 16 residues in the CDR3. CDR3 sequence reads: CALWEEQELGKKTKVF. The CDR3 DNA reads TGTGCCTTGTGGGAGGAACAAGAGTTGGGCAAAAAAACCAAGGTATTT.

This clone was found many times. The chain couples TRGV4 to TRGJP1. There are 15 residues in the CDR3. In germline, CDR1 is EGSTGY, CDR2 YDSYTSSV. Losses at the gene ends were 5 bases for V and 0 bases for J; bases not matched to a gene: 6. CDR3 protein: CATWGNNTTGWFKIF. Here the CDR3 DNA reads TGTGCCACCTGGGGTAATAATACCACTGGTTGGTTCAAGATATTT.

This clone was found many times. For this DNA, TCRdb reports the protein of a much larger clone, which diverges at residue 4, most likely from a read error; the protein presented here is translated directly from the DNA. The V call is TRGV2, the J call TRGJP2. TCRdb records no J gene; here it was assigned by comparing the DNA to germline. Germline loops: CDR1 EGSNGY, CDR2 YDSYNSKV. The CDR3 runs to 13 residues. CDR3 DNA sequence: TGTGCCACCAGGGAAATTAGTGATTGGATCAAGACGTTT. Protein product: CATREISDWIKTF.

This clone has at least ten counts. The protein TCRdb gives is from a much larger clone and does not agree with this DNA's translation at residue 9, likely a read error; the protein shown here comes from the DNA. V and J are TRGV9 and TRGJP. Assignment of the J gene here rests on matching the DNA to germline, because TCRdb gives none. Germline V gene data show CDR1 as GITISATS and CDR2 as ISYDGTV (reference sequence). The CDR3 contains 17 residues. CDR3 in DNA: TGTGCCTTGTGGGAGGCAAAACAAGGGTTGGGCAAAAAAATCAAGGTATTT. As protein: CALWEAKQGLGKKIKVF.

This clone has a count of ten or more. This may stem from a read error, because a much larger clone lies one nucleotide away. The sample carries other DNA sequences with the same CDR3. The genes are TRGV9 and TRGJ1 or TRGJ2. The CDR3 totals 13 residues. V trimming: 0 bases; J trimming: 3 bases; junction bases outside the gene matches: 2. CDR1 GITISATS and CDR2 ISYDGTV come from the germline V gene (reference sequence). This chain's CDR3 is CALWEVPYYKKLF. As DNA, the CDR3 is TGTGCCTTGTGGGAGGTGCCTTATTATAAGAAACTCTTT.

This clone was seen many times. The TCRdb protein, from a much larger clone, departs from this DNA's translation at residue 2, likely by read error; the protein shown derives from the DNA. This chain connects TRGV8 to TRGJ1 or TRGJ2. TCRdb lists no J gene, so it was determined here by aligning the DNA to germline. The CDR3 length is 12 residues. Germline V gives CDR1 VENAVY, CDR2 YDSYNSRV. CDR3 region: CTTWDPYYKKLF. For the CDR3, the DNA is TGTACCACCTGGGACCCCTATTATAAGAAACTCTTT.

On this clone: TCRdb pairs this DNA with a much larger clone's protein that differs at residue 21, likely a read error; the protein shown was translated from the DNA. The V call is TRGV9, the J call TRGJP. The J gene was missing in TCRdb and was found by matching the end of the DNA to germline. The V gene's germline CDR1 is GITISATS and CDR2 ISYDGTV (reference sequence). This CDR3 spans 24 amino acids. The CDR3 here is CALWDVARKLSRDGQELGKKVKVF. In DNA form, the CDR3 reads TGTGCCTTGTGGGATGTAGCTCGCAAGCTTTCAAGGGACGGGCAAGAGTTGGGCAAAAAAGTCAAGGTATTT.

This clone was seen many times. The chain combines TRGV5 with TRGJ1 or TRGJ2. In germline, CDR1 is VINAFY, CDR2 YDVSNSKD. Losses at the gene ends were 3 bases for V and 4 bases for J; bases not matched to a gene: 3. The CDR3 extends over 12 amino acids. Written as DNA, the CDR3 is TGTGCCACCTGGGACGTCTATTATAAGAAACTCTTT. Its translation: CATWDVYYKKLF.

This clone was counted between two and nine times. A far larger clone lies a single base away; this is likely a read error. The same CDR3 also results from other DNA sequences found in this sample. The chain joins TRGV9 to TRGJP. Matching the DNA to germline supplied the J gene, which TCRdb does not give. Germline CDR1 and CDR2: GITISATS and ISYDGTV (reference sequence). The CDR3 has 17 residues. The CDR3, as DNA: TGTGCCTTGTGGGAGGTGCATGGAGAGTTGGGCAAGAAAATCAAGGTATTT. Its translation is CALWEVHGELGKKIKVF.

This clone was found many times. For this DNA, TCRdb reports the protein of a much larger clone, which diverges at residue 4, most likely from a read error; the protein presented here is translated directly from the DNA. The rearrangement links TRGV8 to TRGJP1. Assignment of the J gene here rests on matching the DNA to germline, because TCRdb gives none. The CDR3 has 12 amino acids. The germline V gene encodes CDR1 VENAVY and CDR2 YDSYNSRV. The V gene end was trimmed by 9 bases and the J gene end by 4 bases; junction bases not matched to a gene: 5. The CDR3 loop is CATRGTGWFKIF. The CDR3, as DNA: TGTGCCACCCGGGGCACTGGTTGGTTCAAGATATTT.

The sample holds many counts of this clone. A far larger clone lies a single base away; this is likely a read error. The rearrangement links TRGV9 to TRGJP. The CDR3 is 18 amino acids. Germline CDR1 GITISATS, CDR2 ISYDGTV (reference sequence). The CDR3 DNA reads TGTGCCTTGTGGGAGGTGCATGAATCAGAGTCGGGCAAAAAAATCAAGGTATTT. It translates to CALWEVHESESGKKIKVF.

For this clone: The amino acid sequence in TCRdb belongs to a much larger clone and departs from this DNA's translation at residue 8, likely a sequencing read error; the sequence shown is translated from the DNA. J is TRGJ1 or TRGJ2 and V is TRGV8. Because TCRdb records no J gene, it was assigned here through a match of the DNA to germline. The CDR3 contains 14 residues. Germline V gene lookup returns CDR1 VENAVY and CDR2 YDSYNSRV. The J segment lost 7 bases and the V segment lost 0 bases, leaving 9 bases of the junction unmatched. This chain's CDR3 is CATWDRPLGYKKLF. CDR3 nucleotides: TGTGCCACCTGGGATAGGCCCTTGGGGTATAAGAAACTCTTT.

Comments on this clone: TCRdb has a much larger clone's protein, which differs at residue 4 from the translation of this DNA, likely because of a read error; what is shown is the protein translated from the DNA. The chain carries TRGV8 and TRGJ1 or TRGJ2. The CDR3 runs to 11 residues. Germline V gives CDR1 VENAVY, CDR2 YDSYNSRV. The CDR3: CATRDMVKKLF. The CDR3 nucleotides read TGTGCCACCCGGGATATGGTAAAGAAACTCTTT.